Following are 30 T cell receptor beta chains from one sample sequenced in a study of blood T cells in healthy people across ages. The authors ran a second PCR of about 7 to 12 cycles using a sample-barcoded 5' primer and a J-beta primer mix. MiXCR, applied by TCRdb to the 5' RACE reads, yields one record per CDR3 protein. The sample contains fewer than 2 million distinct CDR3 sequences, approximately 39% of which appear only once. The sequencing input was blood. All receptors derive from a human donor in good health.

This clonotype showed up just a few times. CDR3 sequence reads: CASSPPTGLNSPLHF. The CDR3 coding sequence is TGTGCCAGCAGCCCCCCGACAGGGTTGAATTCACCCCTCCACTTT. The rearrangement uses TRBV28 and TRBJ1-6; 7 nucleotides align to TRBD1. The CDR3 sequence is 15 residues long. The V gene's germline CDR1 is MDHEN and CDR2 SYDVKM. The trim removed 6 bases at V and 7 bases at J, leaving 9 bases unmatched. Full variable domain (rest looked up from reference TRBV28 and TRBJ1-6): DVKVTQSSRYLVKRTGEKVFLECVQDMDHENMFWYRQDPGLGLRLIYFSYDVKMKEKGDIPEGYSVSREKKERFSLILESASTNQTSMYLCASSPPTGLNSPLHFGNGTRLTVT.

The V call is TRBV12-3 or TRBV12-4, the J call TRBJ2-1; no firm D call. This CDR3 has 15 residues. Trimming took off 3 bases at V and 7 bases at J, with 16 bases between the two ends. The CDR3 here is CASSLGVGSRNEQFF. The CDR3, as DNA: TGTGCCAGCAGTTTGGGTGTGGGCAGTCGTAATGAGCAGTTCTTC.

V gene TRBV20-1 combines with J gene TRBJ2-1; TRBD2 matches at 9 bases. Looked up from germline, CDR1 is DFQATT and CDR2 is SNEGSKA (reference sequence). The CDR3 covers 16 residues. V dropped 0 bases and J dropped 3; count of bases not matched to a gene: 6. CDR3 amino acids: CSARDRSGGRYNEQFF. DNA for the CDR3: TGCAGTGCTAGAGACCGGAGCGGGGGGCGCTACAATGAGCAGTTCTTC.

This clonotype was recorded a few times. The chain carries TRBV4-3 and TRBJ2-1; 9 nucleotides match TRBD2. The CDR3 has 17 residues. V lost 0 bases to trimming and J lost 8 bases; unmatched junction nucleotides: 11. Germline CDR1 reads LGHNA; CDR2 reads YSLEER. The CDR3 protein is CASSQDWRGGLWDEQFF. The CDR3 DNA sequence: TGCGCCAGCAGCCAAGATTGGCGGGGGGGTCTTTGGGATGAGCAGTTCTTC.

Points on this clonotype: Relative to the germline gene, one junction end is altered; a read error may explain this. The V and J genes are TRBV20-1 and TRBJ1-2; no definite D call. Germline V gene lookup returns CDR1 DFQATT and CDR2 SNEGSKA (reference sequence). This CDR3 has 15 amino acids. The CDR3 DNA reads as TGCGGTGCTAGAGAGAGACTGGGTGGAGGCTATGGCTACACCTTC. Translated: CGARERLGGGYGYTF.

This clonotype was recorded a few times. The V and J genes are TRBV12-3 or TRBV12-4 and TRBJ1-5; TRBD1 matches 7 bases. V shed 4 bases, J shed 4 bases, and the junction held 7 bases outside the gene matches. This CDR3 has 15 amino acids. CDR3 in amino acids: CASSSRQGPNQPQHF. The CDR3 bases are TGTGCCAGCAGTTCCCGACAGGGCCCAAATCAGCCCCAGCATTTT.

In DNA, the CDR3 is TGTGCCAGCAGTTTAGCGCGAGGGGCGGGGGGGAAGACAGATACGCAGTATTTT. Its translation is CASSLARGAGGKTDTQYF. This chain connects TRBV12-3 or TRBV12-4 to TRBJ2-3, with 9 bases identical to TRBD2. This CDR3 comprises 18 residues. V was pared by 0 bases and J by 3 bases, with 10 bases of the junction left unmatched.

This chain connects TRBV6-2 or TRBV6-3 to TRBJ2-7, with unresolved D. Trimming took 3 bases from V and 3 from J, leaving 9 bases between them. This CDR3 is 13 amino acids long. From germline, CDR1 is MNHEY and CDR2 SVGEGT. CDR3 loop: CASSYISIYEQYF. The CDR3 coding sequence is TGTGCCAGCAGTTATATTTCGATCTACGAGCAGTACTTC.

On this clonotype: Compared with germline, one end of the junction differs, possibly owing to a read error. V usage is TRBV7-9 and J usage is TRBJ2-7; 7 bases map to TRBD1. The CDR3 has 14 amino acids. Germline V CDR1 and CDR2: SEHNR, FQNEAQ (reference sequence). In DNA, the CDR3 is TGTGCCAGCAGCTTAACGACAGGGTCCTACGGGCAGTACTTC. It specifies CASSLTTGSYGQYF.

V usage is TRBV7-2 and J usage is TRBJ2-3; maybe TRBD1 (6 bases). The germline V gene encodes CDR1 SGHTA and CDR2 FQGNSA. The CDR3 has 16 amino acids. V lost 3 bases to trimming and J lost 1 base, with 14 bases between them. The chain's CDR3 is CASSFPLGARTDTQYF. In DNA form, the CDR3 reads TGTGCCAGCAGCTTTCCTCTGGGGGCACGCACAGATACGCAGTATTTT.

This chain connects TRBV20-1 to TRBJ1-2, with D tentatively TRBD1 (6 bases). Trimming left V 6 bases short and J 8 bases short, with 22 bases between. The V gene's germline CDR1 is DFQATT and CDR2 SNEGSKA (reference sequence). This CDR3 comprises 14 residues. The CDR3 is CSAPDGSEGVGYTF. The CDR3 coding sequence is TGCAGTGCCCCGGACGGATCCGAGGGGGTGGGCTACACCTTC.

This clonotype was recorded at least ten times. The chain uses TRBV20-1 and TRBJ2-1, with a weak D call TRBD1 (6 bases). The CDR3 has 14 amino acids. The germline V and J ends were trimmed by 2 bases and 0 bases, with 8 bases remaining between them. CDR1 is DFQATT, CDR2 SNEGSKA, per germline (reference sequence). As DNA, the CDR3 is TGCAGTGCTAGAACAGGGAGCTCCTACAATGAGCAGTTCTTC. This sequence encodes CSARTGSSYNEQFF.

This rearrangement joins TRBV20-1 to TRBJ2-1; TRBD1 matches at 11 bases. There are 15 residues in the CDR3. Germline-derived CDR1 and CDR2 are DFQATT and SNEGSKA (reference sequence). V lost 2 bases and J lost 9; bases outside the gene matches: 9. CDR3 in amino acids: CSARRCYGTGGEQFF. DNA of the CDR3: TGCAGTGCTAGACGTTGCTACGGGACAGGGGGTGAGCAGTTCTTC.

The chain links TRBV2 to TRBJ2-1, with D unresolved. Trimming removed 9 bases at V and 4 bases at J, with 10 bases between. Germline assignment: CDR1 SNHLY and CDR2 FYNNEI. The CDR3 extends over 12 amino acids. The CDR3: CASSEIYNEQFF. The CDR3 DNA reads TGTGCCAGTTCCGAGATTTACAATGAGCAGTTCTTC.

This rearrangement joins TRBV5-1 to TRBJ1-6, with D uncertain. The germline V and J ends were trimmed by 0 bases and 0 bases, with 7 bases remaining between them. CDR3 length: 16 amino acids. Germline CDR1 SGHRS, CDR2 YFSETQ. The DNA for the CDR3 is TGCGCCAGCAGCTTGGGGGAGGCCTCCTATAATTCACCCCTCCACTTT. As protein: CASSLGEASYNSPLHF.

This clonotype came up many times. This chain uses TRBV7-2 with TRBJ2-3; D is possibly TRBD1 (6 bases). Germline-derived CDR1 and CDR2 are SGHTA and FQGNSA. This CDR3 contains 13 residues. Trimming stripped 5 bases from V and 5 bases from J, with 11 bases between. The CDR3 DNA sequence: TGTGCCAGCAGCACTAACAGGGAAGATACGCAGTATTTT. Amino acids: CASSTNREDTQYF.

The V and J genes are TRBV5-1 and TRBJ2-1, with 11 bases aligning to TRBD1. V was clipped by 4 bases and J by 6 bases; unmatched bases: 3. Germline CDR1 is SGHRS and CDR2 is YFSETQ. The CDR3 is 14 residues long. The CDR3 DNA follows: TGCGCCAGCAGCGAGGGACAGGGGGGCAATGAGCAGTTCTTC. Amino acid sequence: CASSEGQGGNEQFF.

The chain uses TRBV7-9 and TRBJ2-3; D is perhaps TRBD2 (5 bases). CDR1 is SEHNR and CDR2 is FQNEAQ in the germline V gene (reference sequence). The CDR3 has 14 residues. The germline V and J ends were trimmed by 1 base and 5 bases, with 10 bases remaining between them. In DNA form, the CDR3 reads TGTGCCAGCAGCTTAGGAGCACGGGGAGATACGCAGTATTTT. Encoded protein: CASSLGARGDTQYF.

This clonotype was counted between two and nine times. The rearrangement uses TRBV5-1 and TRBJ2-1; TRBD1 is a possible D gene (5 bases). V dropped 4 bases and J dropped 7 bases, with 12 bases sitting between them. Germline CDR1 and CDR2: SGHRS and YFSETQ. This CDR3 is 13 amino acids long. The CDR3: CASSTRDSNEQFF. The CDR3 region has the DNA TGCGCCAGCAGCACCCGAGACAGTAATGAGCAGTTCTTC.

Remarks on this clonotype: One base away lies a much larger clone, so this may be a sequencing read error. The J gene is TRBJ2-5, the V gene TRBV4-3, with a tentative D call TRBD2 (6 bases). The J call may be in error: the DNA end matches TRBJ2-1 better. This CDR3 has 16 residues. Germline CDR1 and CDR2: LGHNA and YSLEER. The CDR3 bases are TGCGCCAGCAGCCCCACGGCGGGGACCCTCCAAGAGACCCAGTTCTTC. Residues: CASSPTAGTLQETQFF.

CDR3 in DNA: TGTGCCAGCAGTTTGAGGCGGGTCAATGAGCAGTTCTTC. It is translated as CASSLRRVNEQFF. V is TRBV28 and J is TRBJ2-1, with D possibly being TRBD2 (5 bases). This CDR3 has 13 residues. Germline-derived CDR1 and CDR2 are MDHEN and SYDVKM. Trimming left V 3 bases short and J 6 bases short, with 9 bases between.

This clonotype appeared a few times. The chain has TRBV4-3 and TRBJ1-4; 7 bases map to TRBD1. V lost 0 bases to trimming and J lost 8 bases; unmatched junction nucleotides: 3. The CDR3 consists of 14 residues. Germline CDR1 LGHNA, CDR2 YSLEER. CDR3: CASSQERGREKLFF. CDR3 sequence (DNA): TGCGCCAGCAGCCAAGAAAGGGGGCGAGAAAAACTGTTTTTT.

This clonotype appeared many times. This chain links TRBV7-2 with TRBJ1-2; D is uncertain. Germline CDR1 is SGHTA and CDR2 is FQGNSA. Trimming took 5 bases from V and 4 from J, leaving 11 bases between them. This CDR3 has 13 residues. CDR3 in amino acids: CASSPDTIYGYTF. As DNA, the CDR3 is TGTGCCAGCAGCCCTGACACTATCTATGGCTACACCTTC.

A remark on this clonotype: The junction shows a germline mismatch at one end, possibly a read error. The V gene is TRBV10-3, the J gene TRBJ2-5, with 9 nucleotides matching TRBD1. The CDR3 runs to 13 residues. The V gene's germline CDR1 is ENHRY and CDR2 SYGVKD. CDR3 sequence reads: CATSGQGLYEQDF. CDR3 coding DNA: TGTGCCACCTCGGGACAGGGACTCTACGAGCAGGACTTC.

This clonotype was detected only once. This rearrangement joins TRBV6-1 to TRBJ2-1, with D possibly matching TRBD1 (5 bases). Trimming pared 3 bases from V and 4 bases from J, leaving 10 bases between. This CDR3 region has 14 residues. Germline V gene sequence: CDR1 MNHNS, CDR2 SASEGT. The CDR3 loop is CASSDLDIYNEQFF. The CDR3 DNA reads as TGTGCCAGCAGTGACCTGGACATATACAATGAGCAGTTCTTC.

This clonotype has more than one count but fewer than ten. The chain employs TRBV6-2 or TRBV6-3 and TRBJ1-6; D unclear. V was pared by 9 bases and J by 8 bases, with 14 bases between. This CDR3 is built from 13 residues. The germline V gene has CDR1 MNHEY and CDR2 SVGEGT. In DNA, the CDR3 is TGTGCCAGTCGGGTGGCCCCTGATTCACCCCTCCACTTT. It codes for CASRVAPDSPLHF.

The chain uses TRBV7-6 and TRBJ2-7; D uncertain. The ends were cut back, 6 bases at V and 5 bases at J, with 20 bases in the middle. The CDR3 has 15 amino acids. CDR1 and CDR2 from the germline V gene are SGHVS and FNYEAQ. CDR3 in DNA: TGTGCCAGCAGTTTTTCCCCAGACCTGACCCACGAGCAGTACTTC. Protein: CASSFSPDLTHEQYF.

The chain joins TRBV6-2 or TRBV6-3 to TRBJ2-3, with 11 bases matching TRBD2. Unmatched junction bases numbered 9, after V lost 5 bases and J lost 2 bases. From germline, CDR1 is MNHEY and CDR2 SVGEGT. The CDR3 is 17 amino acids. For the CDR3, the DNA is TGTGCCAGCAGTCACCGTGGACTAGCGGGTCACACAGATACGCAGTATTTT. Residues: CASSHRGLAGHTDTQYF.

The chain uses TRBV20-1 and TRBJ2-1; 12 bases agree with TRBD1. The CDR3 is 14 residues long. With 4 bases clipped from V and 7 bases from J, the junction kept 5 bases outside the gene matches. CDR1 is DFQATT and CDR2 is SNEGSKA in the germline V gene (reference sequence). The CDR3, as DNA: TGCAGTGCTAATCCGGGACAGGGGGCGAATGAGCAGTTCTTC. This gives the protein CSANPGQGANEQFF.

The chain has TRBV30 and TRBJ1-2; 9 bases align to TRBD1. The CDR3 extends over 13 amino acids. Losses at the gene ends were 0 bases for V and 7 bases for J; bases not matched to a gene: 3. Per germline, CDR1 GTSNPN and CDR2 SVGIG (reference sequence). This chain's CDR3 is CAWSVTGGIGYTF. CDR3 DNA sequence: TGTGCCTGGAGTGTTACAGGGGGCATTGGCTACACCTTC.